Below, one T cell receptor (beta chain) is given with its context. Its antigen remains unidentified. This sample is drawn from a study of T cells in narcolepsy. For the study at large: Donors had narcolepsy type 1 or type 2, or were healthy controls.

Germline values: CDR1 MGHDK, CDR2 SYGVNS. The CDR3 length is 16 residues. With 5 bases removed from V and 1 base from J, the gap between germline ends came to 17 bases. Some clones are missing from TCRdb's copy, which holds only in-frame ones; the method was immunoSEQ multiplex PCR. The sample holds fewer than 30,000 clones; more than 80% are singletons and the top ten take under 1.5%. The study's findings and limits: Reportedly, autoreactive clonotypes were serially detected in patients' blood but not controls'. Comparing one patient's CSF and blood CD4+ clonotypes highlighted HCRT- and TRIB2-specific autoreactive clonotypes. No autoreactive T cell clone sequences appeared in some memory CD4+ repertoires.

The chain uses TRBV25-1 and TRBJ2-5, with a possible D match to TRBD2 (6 bases). Sample: CD45RA- memory CD4+ T cells from PBMCs. This clonotype was sampled from a human donor with narcolepsy. CDR3 region: CASSQKGLGLQETQYF. Written as DNA, the CDR3 is TGTGCCAGCAGTCAAAAGGGACTGGGGCTCCAAGAGACCCAGTACTTC.